The rows below give T cell receptor beta chains drawn from one sample of a study of T cell repertoires in cytomegalovirus infection. TCRdb analysed the reads with MiXCR anew, one entry per CDR3 protein. The sample yields about 530,000 distinct CDR3 sequences, approximately 25% seen once. Input material: PBMCs. The receptor set was obtained from a human donor in good health (CMV status not recorded). Some clones in this sample may be carry-over from other donors' samples. The CDR3 runs from the conserved cysteine through the conserved F or W. A D gene is named only where the DNA matches it firmly. Size is omitted from some rows. Given values are once, few, many or a class for expanded clones.

TRBD2	TRBV7-2	TRBJ2-4	many	CASSLDPRTSGIAKNIQYF	TGTGCCAGCAGCTTAGACCCTCGGACTAGCGGGATCGCCAAAAACATTCAGTACTTC
NA	TRBV10-3	TRBJ1-1	NA	CAISTSNNAFF	TGTGCCATCAGTACCTCCAATAACGCTTTCTTT
TRBD2	TRBV4-1	TRBJ2-7	NA	CASSQVAGSSYEQYF	TGCGCCAGCAGCCAAGTAGCGGGAAGCTCCTACGAGCAGTACTTC
NA	TRBV12-3/TRBV12-4	TRBJ2-3	NA	CASSLNGFSTDTQYF	TGTGCCAGCAGTTTAAACGGTTTTAGCACAGATACGCAGTATTTT
TRBD1	TRBV6-1	TRBJ2-7	few	CASSDRADPKGASEQYF	TGTGCCAGCAGCGACAGGGCCGATCCAAAAGGGGCTTCCGAGCAGTACTTC
TRBD1	TRBV7-2	TRBJ1-2	few	CASSLTTGDPYGYTF	TGTGCCAGCAGCTTAACCACAGGGGACCCCTATGGCTACACCTTC
NA	TRBV2	TRBJ2-5	few	CASSDVGAVSETQYF	TGTGCCAGCAGTGACGTTGGCGCAGTTTCGGAGACCCAGTACTTC
TRBD2	TRBV7-8	TRBJ2-1	many	CASSLTSGLTNEQFF	TGTGCCAGCAGCTTGACTAGCGGGCTCACAAATGAGCAGTTCTTC
NA	TRBV6-1	TRBJ1-5	many	CASTRGYSNQPQHF	TGTGCCAGCACTCGGGGCTATAGCAATCAGCCCCAGCATTTT
NA	TRBV28	TRBJ1-4	many	CASSSPGRGNEKLFF	TGTGCCAGCAGTTCCCCAGGGAGGGGTAATGAAAAACTGTTTTTT
NA	TRBV7-2	TRBJ2-5	many	CASSPPPGAETQYF	TGTGCCAGCAGCCCACCGCCGGGAGCAGAGACCCAGTACTTC
NA	TRBV7-2	TRBJ2-1	once	CASSLLAVAYNEQFF	TGTGCCAGCAGCTTGTTAGCTGTCGCCTACAATGAGCAGTTCTTC
NA	TRBV6-2/TRBV6-3	TRBJ2-1	few	CASSLQSTLSGGFSHNEQFF	TGTGCCAGCAGTCTTCAATCGACCCTTTCCGGAGGGTTCTCACACAATGAGCAGTTCTTC
TRBD1	TRBV6-1	TRBJ1-5	few	CATSMDRGGQPQHF	TGTGCCACCTCGATGGACAGGGGAGGTCAGCCCCAGCATTTT
NA	TRBV7-9	TRBJ1-1	NA	CASSLIGEPTEAFF	TGTGCCAGCAGCTTAATAGGGGAGCCCACTGAAGCTTTCTTT
NA	TRBV11-3	TRBJ2-5	NA	CASSSNRDGETQYF	TGTGCCAGCAGCTCTAACAGGGATGGGGAGACCCAGTACTTC
NA	TRBV7-6	TRBJ2-3	NA	CASSLYGRGADTQYF	TGTGCCAGCAGCTTATACGGGAGAGGGGCAGATACGCAGTATTTT
NA	TRBV20-1	TRBJ2-3	NA	CSARETEGTDTQYF	TGCAGTGCTAGAGAAACAGAAGGTACAGATACGCAGTATTTT
TRBD1	TRBV7-2	TRBJ1-5	many	CASSLGQGLYQPQHF	TGTGCCAGCAGCTTAGGACAGGGCCTATATCAGCCCCAGCATTTT
NA	TRBV4-1	TRBJ1-2	few	CASSLGPGRGPNYGYTF	TGCGCCAGCAGCCTCGGGCCGGGGAGGGGCCCTAACTATGGCTACACCTTC
TRBD2	TRBV5-4	TRBJ2-2	few	CASSSRGRAFTGELFF	TGTGCCAGCAGCTCCCGGGGGAGGGCCTTCACCGGGGAGCTGTTTTTT
NA	TRBV7-2	TRBJ2-4	many	CASSLALENIQYF	TGTGCCAGCAGCTTAGCACTGGAAAACATTCAGTACTTC
NA	TRBV28	TRBJ2-5	NA	CASCTGLETQYF	TGTGCCAGCTGTACAGGGTTGGAGACCCAGTACTTC
NA	TRBV7-2	TRBJ1-6	NA	CASSLSRGLANSPLHF	TGTGCCAGCAGCTTATCCCGGGGACTGGCAAATTCACCCCTCCACTTT
TRBD1	TRBV12-3/TRBV12-4	TRBJ1-1	NA	CASSGQGHTEAFF	TGTGCCAGCAGTGGACAGGGGCACACTGAAGCTTTCTTT
NA	TRBV7-9	TRBJ2-5	few	CASSIKPLGTAQETQYF	TGTGCCAGCAGTATAAAACCCCTTGGGACCGCCCAAGAGACCCAGTACTTC
NA	TRBV7-9	TRBJ1-1	few	CASSLRGANTEAFF	TGTGCCAGCAGCTTACGGGGGGCTAACACTGAAGCTTTCTTT
NA	TRBV10-3	TRBJ2-1	few	CAISDGDRVTSGRFDEQFF	TGTGCCATCAGTGATGGGGACAGGGTTACGAGCGGGAGGTTCGATGAGCAGTTCTTC
TRBD2	TRBV10-3	TRBJ2-1	few	CAISERASGGLNEQFF	TGTGCCATCAGTGAAAGGGCTAGCGGGGGGCTCAATGAGCAGTTCTTC
NA	TRBV30	TRBJ1-1	few	CAWNRGTGTEAFF	TGTGCCTGGAATCGAGGGACGGGTACTGAAGCTTTCTTT
NA	TRBV12-3/TRBV12-4	TRBJ1-2	NA	CASALGSGYGYTF	TGTGCCAGCGCTCTGGGCAGCGGCTATGGCTACACCTTC
TRBD1	TRBV6-6	TRBJ1-2	NA	CAIGTGGGGYTF	TGTGCCATCGGGACAGGGGGCGGTGGCTACACCTTC
TRBD1	TRBV10-3	TRBJ2-2	few	CAISDLDREYTGELFF	TGTGCCATCAGTGACCTGGACAGGGAGTACACCGGGGAGCTGTTTTTT
NA	TRBV29-1	TRBJ1-2	NA	CSVEHYGYTF	TGCAGCGTTGAACACTATGGCTACACCTTC
TRBD2	TRBV6-2/TRBV6-3	TRBJ2-1	NA	CASSYSLLAGSYNEQFF	TGTGCCAGCAGTTACTCCCTTTTAGCGGGAAGCTACAATGAGCAGTTCTTC
TRBD1	TRBV6-6	TRBJ2-4	once	CASSPGQDGIAKNIQYF	TGTGCCAGCAGCCCCGGACAGGACGGAATAGCCAAAAACATTCAGTACTTC
TRBD2	TRBV12-3/TRBV12-4	TRBJ2-1	many	CASSTIGRGYNEQFF	TGTGCCAGCAGTACCATCGGGCGGGGGTACAATGAGCAGTTCTTC
TRBD2	TRBV6-5	TRBJ2-1	few	CASSSPGLGLDEQFF	TGTGCCAGCAGTTCGCCGGGACTAGGTCTCGATGAGCAGTTCTTC
NA	TRBV28	TRBJ2-7	NA	CASRLRGKIYEQYF	TGTGCCAGCAGATTGCGTGGGAAGATCTACGAGCAGTACTTC
NA	TRBV19	TRBJ2-2	NA	CASSIHQGNGELFF	TGTGCCAGTAGTATACACCAGGGAAACGGGGAGCTGTTTTTT
NA	TRBV4-1	TRBJ2-1	few	CASSQDPRSGKYNEQFF	TGCGCCAGCAGCCAAGATCCCCGTTCAGGAAAATACAATGAGCAGTTCTTC
TRBD2	TRBV11-2	TRBJ2-2	many	CASSPKTSGRPLPFTGELFF	TGTGCCAGCAGCCCAAAGACTAGCGGGAGGCCCCTCCCCTTCACCGGGGAGCTGTTTTTT
TRBD1	TRBV28	TRBJ1-4	NA	CASRRWTGEEKLFF	TGTGCCAGCAGACGTTGGACAGGGGAGGAAAAACTGTTTTTT
TRBD1	TRBV4-1	TRBJ1-2	few	CASSQEPGQGVSYYGYTF	TGCGCCAGCAGCCAAGAACCGGGACAGGGTGTATCATACTATGGCTACACCTTC
NA	TRBV7-2	TRBJ1-1	many	CASSLGFVGVLMNTEAFF	TGTGCCAGCAGCTTAGGGTTTGTGGGGGTCCTTATGAACACTGAAGCTTTCTTT
TRBD2	TRBV7-2	TRBJ2-1	many	CASSARGRAGEQFF	TGTGCCAGCAGCGCCCGCGGGAGGGCCGGGGAGCAGTTCTTC
NA	TRBV7-9	TRBJ2-7	NA	CASSLVGGRSSYEQYF	TGTGCCAGCAGCTTAGTGGGTGGTCGGAGCTCCTACGAGCAGTACTTC
NA	TRBV28	TRBJ1-1	NA	CASSPREGGRIEAFF	TGTGCCAGCAGTCCCAGGGAGGGGGGAAGAATTGAAGCTTTCTTT
TRBD2	TRBV19	TRBJ2-1	NA	CASSTSGSSNEQFF	TGTGCCAGTAGTACTAGCGGGAGTAGCAATGAGCAGTTCTTC
NA	TRBV10-3	TRBJ2-7	NA	CAVRTLGEQYF	TGTGCCGTACGAACCCTCGGCGAGCAGTACTTC
TRBD2	TRBV6-5	TRBJ2-3	NA	CASSYSTAGEWADTQYF	TGTGCCAGCAGTTACTCGACTGCGGGAGAGTGGGCAGATACGCAGTATTTT
NA	TRBV7-9	TRBJ2-1	many	CASSQGRSSYNEQFF	TGTGCCAGCAGCCAGGGACGCAGCTCCTACAATGAGCAGTTCTTC
NA	TRBV11-3	TRBJ2-1	NA	CASSPGLNDEQFF	TGTGCCAGCAGCCCTGGGCTTAACGATGAGCAGTTCTTC
NA	TRBV28	TRBJ2-4	few	CASGNGQPKNIQYF	TGTGCCAGCGGAAATGGGCAACCCAAAAACATTCAGTACTTC
NA	TRBV7-2	TRBJ2-4	many	CASSSEWSGTKNIQYF	TGTGCCAGCAGCTCTGAGTGGTCGGGCACCAAAAACATTCAGTACTTC
TRBD2	TRBV5-1	TRBJ2-1	NA	CASSLVGWSSGGTAYNEQFF	TGCGCCAGCAGCTTGGTAGGGTGGTCTAGCGGCGGGACCGCCTACAATGAGCAGTTCTTC
NA	TRBV9	TRBJ2-1	NA	CASSPGQRYNEQFF	TGTGCCAGCAGTCCGGGACAAAGATACAATGAGCAGTTCTTC
NA	TRBV11-1	TRBJ2-2	NA	CASNAGGPNTGELFF	TGTGCCAGCAACGCCGGGGGGCCGAACACCGGGGAGCTGTTTTTT
NA	TRBV6-1	TRBJ1-5	NA	CASSEVDSNQPQHF	TGTGCCAGCAGTGAAGTTGATAGCAATCAGCCCCAGCATTTT